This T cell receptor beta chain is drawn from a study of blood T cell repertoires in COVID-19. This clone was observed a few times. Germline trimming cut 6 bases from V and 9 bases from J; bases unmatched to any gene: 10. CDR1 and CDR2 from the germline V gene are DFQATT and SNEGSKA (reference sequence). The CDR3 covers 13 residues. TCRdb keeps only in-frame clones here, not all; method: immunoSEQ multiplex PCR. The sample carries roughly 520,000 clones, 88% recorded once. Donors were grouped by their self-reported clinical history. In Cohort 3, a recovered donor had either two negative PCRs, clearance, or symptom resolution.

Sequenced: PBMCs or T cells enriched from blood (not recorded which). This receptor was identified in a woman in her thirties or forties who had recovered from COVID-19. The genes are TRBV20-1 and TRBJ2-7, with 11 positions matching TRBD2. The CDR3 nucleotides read TGCAGTGCCAGTGGGCTAGCGGGAGGTGTGCAGTACTTC. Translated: CSASGLAGGVQYF.